These 5 T cell receptor beta chains were all obtained from the same sample, sequenced in a study of blood T cell repertoires in COVID-19. Repertoires were generated with immunoSEQ multiplex PCR, while TCRdb's copy carries only in-frame clones and drops some. Of approximately 97,000 clones listed, about 87% are singletons. Sequenced sample: peripheral blood. These receptors originate from a man aged 50-60 years with active or convalescent COVID-19.

V is TRBV28 and J is TRBJ2-5; 8 positions match TRBD2. V was pared by 0 bases and J by 2 bases, with 14 bases of the junction left unmatched. CDR3 length: 19 amino acids. Germline V gene data show CDR1 as MDHEN and CDR2 as SYDVKM. CDR3 DNA: TGTGCCAGCAGTTTATGGGTCCCCCATAGCGGGGAAATTCAAGAGACCCAGTACTTC. It encodes CASSLWVPHSGEIQETQYF.

This clone was observed a handful of times. For the CDR3, the DNA is TGTGCCAGCAGTTTAGCGGGGGGTTGGAACATTCAGTACTTC. Translating it yields CASSLAGGWNIQYF. The chain recombines TRBV27 with TRBJ2-4; 8 bases line up with TRBD2. Trimming at V came to 2 bases and at J to 7 bases, leaving 4 bases not matched to a gene. CDR3 size: 14 residues. CDR1 and CDR2 (germline): MNHEY, SMNVEV (reference sequence).

The J gene is TRBJ1-3, the V gene TRBV6-5; D gene unclear. From germline, CDR1 is MNHEY and CDR2 SVGAGI. The CDR3 is 15 amino acids. The V end was cut by 4 bases, the J end by 2 bases, with 12 bases between. The CDR3 DNA reads TGTGCCAGCAGTTCCTGGCAGCGGACTGGAAACACCATATATTTT. Encoded protein: CASSSWQRTGNTIYF.

The chain is built from TRBV12-3 or TRBV12-4 and TRBJ1-4, with a tentative D call TRBD1 (6 bases). V was shortened by 8 bases and J by 6 bases, with 13 bases between the two germline ends. CDR3 size: 13 residues. CDR3 nucleotide sequence: TGTGCCAGCCGGAGCAGGGGATATGAAAAACTGTTTTTT. Translation gives CASRSRGYEKLFF.

This chain links TRBV7-2 with TRBJ1-5; maybe TRBD1 (5 bases). This CDR3 is built from 16 residues. Germline V gives CDR1 SGHTA, CDR2 FQGNSA. Trimming removed 1 base at V and 1 base at J, with 11 bases between. CDR3 residues: CASSLVGGESNQPQHF. In nucleotides, the CDR3 is TGTGCCAGCAGCTTAGTGGGAGGGGAGAGCAATCAGCCCCAGCATTTT.